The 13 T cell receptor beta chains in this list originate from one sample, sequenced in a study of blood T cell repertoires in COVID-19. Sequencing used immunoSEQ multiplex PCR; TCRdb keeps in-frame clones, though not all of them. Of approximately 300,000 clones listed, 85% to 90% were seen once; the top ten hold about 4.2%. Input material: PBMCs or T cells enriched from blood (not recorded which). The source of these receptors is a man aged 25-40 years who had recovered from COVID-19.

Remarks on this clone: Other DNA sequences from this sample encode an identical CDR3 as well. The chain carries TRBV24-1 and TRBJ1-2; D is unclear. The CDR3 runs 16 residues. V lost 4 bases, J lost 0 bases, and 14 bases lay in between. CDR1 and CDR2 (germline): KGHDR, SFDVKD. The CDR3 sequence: CATSDPRTGANYGYTF. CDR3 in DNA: TGTGCCACCAGTGACCCGCGGACGGGAGCTAACTATGGCTACACCTTC.

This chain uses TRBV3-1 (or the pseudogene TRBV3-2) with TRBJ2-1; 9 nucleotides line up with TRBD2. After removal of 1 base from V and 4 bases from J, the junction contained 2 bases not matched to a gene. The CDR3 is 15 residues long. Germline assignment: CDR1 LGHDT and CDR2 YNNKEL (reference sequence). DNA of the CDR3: TGTGCCAGCAGCCAAGCGCTAGCGGGATACAATGAGCAGTTCTTC. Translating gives CASSQALAGYNEQFF.

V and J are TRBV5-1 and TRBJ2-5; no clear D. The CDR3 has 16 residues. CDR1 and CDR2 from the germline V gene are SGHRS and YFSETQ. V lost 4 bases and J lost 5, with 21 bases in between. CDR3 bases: TGCGCCAGCAGCCACCAATCGAACCCCAGGCCGGAGACCCAGTACTTC. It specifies CASSHQSNPRPETQYF.

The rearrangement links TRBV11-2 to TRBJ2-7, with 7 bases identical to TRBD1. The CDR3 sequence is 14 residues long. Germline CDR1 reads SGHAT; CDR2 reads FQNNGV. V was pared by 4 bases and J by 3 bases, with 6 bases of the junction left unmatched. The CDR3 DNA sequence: TGTGCCAGCAGCTCTCAGACAGGGTTCTACGAGCAGTACTTC. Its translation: CASSSQTGFYEQYF.

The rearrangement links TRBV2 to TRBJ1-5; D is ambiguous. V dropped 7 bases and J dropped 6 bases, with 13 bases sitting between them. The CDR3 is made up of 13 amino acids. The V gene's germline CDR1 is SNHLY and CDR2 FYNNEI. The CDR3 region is CASMSEGGQPQHF. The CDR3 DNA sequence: TGTGCCAGCATGAGCGAAGGTGGTCAGCCCCAGCATTTT.

The CDR3 sequence: CASSDRPESSPLHF. The CDR3 region has the DNA TGTGCCAGTTCGGACAGACCAGAGAGTTCACCCCTCCACTTT. The gene calls are TRBV19 and TRBJ1-6; maybe TRBD1 (6 bases). CDR1 is LNHDA and CDR2 is SQIVND in the germline V gene (reference sequence). V lost 8 bases, J lost 9 bases, and 17 bases lay in between. The CDR3 is 14 amino acids.

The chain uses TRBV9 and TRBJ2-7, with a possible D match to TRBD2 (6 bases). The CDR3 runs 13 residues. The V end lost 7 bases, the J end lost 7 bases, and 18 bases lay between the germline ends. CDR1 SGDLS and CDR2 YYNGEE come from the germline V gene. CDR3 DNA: TGTGCCAGCTGCCAAAGCGACCGGGGGGAGCAGTACTTC. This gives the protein CASCQSDRGEQYF. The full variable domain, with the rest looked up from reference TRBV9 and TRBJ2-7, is DSGVTQTPKHLITATGQRVTLRCSPRSGDLSVYWYQQSLDQGLQFLIQYYNGEERAKGNILERFSAQQFPDLHSELNLSSLELGDSALYFCASCQSDRGEQYFGPGTRLTVT.

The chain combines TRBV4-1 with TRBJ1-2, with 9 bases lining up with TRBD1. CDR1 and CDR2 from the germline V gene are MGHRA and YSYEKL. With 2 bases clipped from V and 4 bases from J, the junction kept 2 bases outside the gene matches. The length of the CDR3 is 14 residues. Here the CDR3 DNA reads TGCGCCAGCAGCCAACTGGGACAGGGCTATGGCTACACCTTC. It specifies CASSQLGQGYGYTF.

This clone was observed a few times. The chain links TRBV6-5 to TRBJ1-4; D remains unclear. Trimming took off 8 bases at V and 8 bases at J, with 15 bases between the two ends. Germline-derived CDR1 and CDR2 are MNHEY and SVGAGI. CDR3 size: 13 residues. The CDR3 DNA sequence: TGTGCCAGCCGCCCGCGGTTTCCAGAAAAACTGTTTTTT. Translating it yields CASRPRFPEKLFF.

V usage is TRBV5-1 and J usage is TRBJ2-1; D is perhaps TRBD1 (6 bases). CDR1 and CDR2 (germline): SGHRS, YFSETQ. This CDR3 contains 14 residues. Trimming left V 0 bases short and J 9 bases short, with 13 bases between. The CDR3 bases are TGCGCCAGCAGCTTGGAGTGGGGGCTAAGTGAGCAGTTCTTC. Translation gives CASSLEWGLSEQFF.

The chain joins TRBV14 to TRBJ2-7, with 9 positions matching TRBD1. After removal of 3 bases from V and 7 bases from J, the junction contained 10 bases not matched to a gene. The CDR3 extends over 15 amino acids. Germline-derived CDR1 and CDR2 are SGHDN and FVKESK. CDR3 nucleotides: TGTGCCAGCAGCCAGACCGGGACAGGGATTAGGGAGCAGTACTTC. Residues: CASSQTGTGIREQYF.

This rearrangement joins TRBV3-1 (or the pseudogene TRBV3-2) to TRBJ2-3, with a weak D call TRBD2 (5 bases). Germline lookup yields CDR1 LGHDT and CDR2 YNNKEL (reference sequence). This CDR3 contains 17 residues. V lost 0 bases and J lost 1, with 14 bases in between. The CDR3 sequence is CASSQDRRGRGTDTQYF. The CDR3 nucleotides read TGTGCCAGCAGCCAAGATCGCCGGGGTCGGGGCACAGATACGCAGTATTTT.

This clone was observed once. The CDR3 bases are TGTGCCAGCAGCCCGTGGACAGGGGACACTGAAGCTTTCTTT. Protein: CASSPWTGDTEAFF. The genes are TRBV7-9 and TRBJ1-1, with TRBD1 matching over 9 bases. Germline V gene data show CDR1 as SEHNR and CDR2 as FQNEAQ (reference sequence). This CDR3 comprises 14 residues. Germline trimming cut 5 bases from V and 3 bases from J; bases unmatched to any gene: 4.